A selection of T cell receptor beta chains follows, all from one sample in a study of blood T cell repertoires in COVID-19. Data came from immunoSEQ multiplex PCR; TCRdb stores just in-frame clones and leaves some out. Here the sample spans around 300,000 clones, around nine tenths being singletons. The sample consisted of PBMCs or T cells enriched from blood (not recorded which). These receptor sequences come from a woman between 40 and 55 years old who had recovered from COVID-19. CDR3s include the opening cysteine and the closing phenylalanine or tryptophan. The D gene is left open where the match is weak. Clone size is not always given. Where it is, it says once, few, many or a class for expanded clones.

j_call v_call d_call clone_size cdr3_aa cdr3_nt
TRBJ2-3 TRBV6-1 NA once CASSEIGAPDTQYF TGTGCCAGCAGTGAAATAGGAGCCCCAGATACGCAGTATTTT
TRBJ1-1 TRBV2 NA NA CASSESGTEAFF TGTGCCAGCAGTGAATCGGGCACTGAAGCTTTCTTT
TRBJ2-4 TRBV11-1 NA NA CASSLGGTKNIQYF TGTGCCAGCAGCTTAGGGGGCACCAAAAACATTCAGTACTTC
TRBJ2-1 TRBV5-4 TRBD2 NA CASSLGAPGGLAGSYNEQFF TGTGCCAGCAGTCTGGGGGCCCCCGGAGGGCTAGCGGGTTCCTACAATGAGCAGTTCTTC
TRBJ1-3 TRBV5-5 NA NA CASSSSQTGLNGNTIYF TGTGCCAGCAGCTCCTCCCAAACTGGACTTAATGGAAACACCATATATTTT
TRBJ1-2 TRBV3-1/TRBV3-2 TRBD1 NA CASSFPGQGATGDGYTF TGTGCCAGCAGCTTCCCGGGACAGGGGGCCACCGGGGATGGCTACACCTTC
TRBJ2-5 TRBV7-2 TRBD2 NA CASSLGLAGGRETQYF TGTGCCAGCAGCTTAGGACTAGCGGGGGGTAGGGAGACCCAGTACTTC
TRBJ1-3 TRBV30 NA NA CAWSPGRFFSQTHSGNTIYF TGTGCCTGGAGTCCCGGAAGGTTTTTTAGCCAGACTCACTCTGGAAACACCATATATTTT
TRBJ2-3 TRBV18 TRBD1 NA CASSPGQAGTDTQYF TGTGCCAGCTCACCAGGACAGGCAGGCACAGATACGCAGTATTTT
TRBJ1-2 TRBV6-1 NA NA CASSELGRVNGYTF TGTGCCAGCAGTGAGTTGGGGAGGGTTAATGGCTACACCTTC
TRBJ1-3 TRBV7-7 NA NA CASSWNQGFSGNTIYF TGTGCTAGCAGCTGGAATCAGGGTTTTTCTGGAAACACCATATATTTT
TRBJ1-2 TRBV7-2 NA NA CASSLNSPYGYTF TGTGCCAGCAGCTTAAACAGCCCCTATGGCTACACCTTC
TRBJ2-7 TRBV4-2 NA NA CASSQVFGEGTLFYEQYF TGTGCCAGCAGCCAAGTTTTTGGTGAAGGGACTCTATTCTACGAGCAGTACTTC
TRBJ1-2 TRBV30 NA NA CAWSEGGGYTF TGTGCCTGGTCTGAAGGGGGTGGCTACACCTTC
TRBJ1-1 TRBV12-3/TRBV12-4 NA NA CASSLAVTEAFF TGTGCCAGCAGTTTAGCCGTGACAGAAGCTTTCTTT
TRBJ1-3 TRBV4-3 NA NA CASSQSAGSGDTIYF TGCGCCAGCAGCCAGTCCGCGGGTTCCGGAGACACCATATATTTT
TRBJ2-7 TRBV2 TRBD1 NA CASSQIWDSEQYF TGTGCCAGCAGTCAAATCTGGGACAGCGAGCAGTACTTC
TRBJ2-1 TRBV5-1 TRBD1 NA CASSRNPGQGPYNEQFF TGCGCCAGCAGCCGAAACCCCGGACAGGGGCCCTACAATGAGCAGTTCTTC
TRBJ1-2 TRBV7-9 NA NA CASSLEYRDYGYTF TGTGCCAGCAGCTTAGAGTACAGGGACTATGGCTACACCTTC
TRBJ2-1 TRBV5-1 NA NA CASSLASGAYNEQFF TGCGCCAGCAGCTTGGCCTCAGGTGCCTACAATGAGCAGTTCTTC
TRBJ1-2 TRBV10-3 TRBD1 NA CAISAPDRGLYGYTF TGTGCCATCAGCGCACCTGACAGGGGCCTCTATGGCTACACCTTC
TRBJ2-7 TRBV4-1 NA NA CASSQVPLTRVSYEQYF TGCGCCAGCAGCCAAGTCCCTCTCACTAGGGTTTCCTACGAGCAGTACTTC
TRBJ2-1 TRBV5-8 NA NA CASSLRGGNNEQFF TGTGCCAGCAGCTTAAGAGGGGGAAACAATGAGCAGTTCTTC
TRBJ1-1 TRBV7-9 NA NA CASSRGQMNTEAFF TGTGCCAGCAGTCGTGGGCAGATGAACACTGAAGCTTTCTTT
TRBJ2-7 TRBV29-1 TRBD2 NA CSVRLAGAYEQYF TGCAGCGTGAGACTAGCGGGAGCCTACGAGCAGTACTTC
TRBJ2-4 TRBV2 NA NA CASSDQRQDKNIQYF TGTGCCAGCAGTGACCAGCGACAGGACAAAAACATTCAGTACTTC
TRBJ1-2 TRBV6-5 NA NA CASSYDRQASYGYTF TGTGCCAGCAGTTACGATCGGCAGGCCAGCTATGGCTACACCTTC
TRBJ2-7 TRBV7-6 TRBD1 NA CASSHPGQGSYEQYF TGTGCCAGCAGCCACCCCGGACAGGGTTCCTACGAGCAGTACTTC
TRBJ2-1 TRBV5-1 TRBD2 NA CASSLSGGLREQFF TGCGCCAGCAGCTTATCGGGGGGGCTACGGGAGCAGTTCTTC
TRBJ2-5 TRBV5-4 NA NA CASSPWRGKETQYF TGTGCCAGCAGCCCCTGGCGAGGGAAAGAGACCCAGTACTTC
TRBJ1-3 TRBV27 TRBD1 once CASSRSRDRERNTIYF TGTGCCAGCAGCCGGAGCCGGGACAGGGAAAGAAACACCATATATTTT
TRBJ2-7 TRBV3-1/TRBV3-2 TRBD1 NA CASSLTRTGGLEQYF TGTGCCAGCAGCCTTACAAGGACAGGGGGGCTCGAGCAGTACTTC
TRBJ1-5 TRBV2 TRBD1 few CASSRRQGVSQPQHF TGTGCCAGCAGTCGTCGTCAGGGGGTATCCCAGCCCCAGCATTTT
TRBJ2-3 TRBV5-1 TRBD1 NA CASSRKRPGQGSPDTQYF TGCGCCAGCAGCAGAAAGAGACCGGGACAGGGATCGCCAGATACGCAGTATTTT
TRBJ1-1 TRBV18 NA NA CASSPLAQGTEAFF TGTGCCAGCTCACCACTGGCCCAGGGCACTGAAGCTTTCTTT
TRBJ1-1 TRBV6-5 NA NA CASSRRTRLNTEAFF TGTGCCAGCAGTCGCAGGACAAGATTGAACACTGAAGCTTTCTTT
TRBJ2-7 TRBV6-2/TRBV6-3 NA NA CASSYSTGWNEQYF TGTGCCAGCAGTTACTCAACAGGGTGGAACGAGCAGTACTTC
TRBJ2-4 TRBV13 NA NA CASSLRAGPLAKNIQYF TGTGCCAGCAGCTTAAGGGCAGGGCCCTTAGCCAAAAACATTCAGTACTTC
TRBJ1-2 TRBV18 NA NA CASSPTRESYGYTF TGTGCCAGCTCACCAACACGGGAGAGCTATGGCTACACCTTC
TRBJ1-5 TRBV9 TRBD1 NA CASSVGAGGSQPQHF TGTGCCAGCAGCGTCGGTGCAGGGGGTAGTCAGCCCCAGCATTTT
TRBJ2-4 TRBV3-1/TRBV3-2 NA NA CASSHRGQRLVGKNIQYF TGTGCCAGCAGCCATAGGGGGCAGAGACTAGTCGGCAAAAACATTCAGTACTTC
TRBJ2-1 TRBV11-2 NA NA CASSLLEGPYNEQFF TGTGCCAGCAGCCTACTAGAGGGCCCCTACAATGAGCAGTTCTTC
TRBJ2-5 TRBV10-2 NA NA CASSESWTVSERPETQYF TGCGCCAGCAGTGAGTCGTGGACAGTCTCGGAACGCCCAGAGACCCAGTACTTC
TRBJ1-2 TRBV2 TRBD1 NA CASNQEGWLTGNYGYTF TGTGCCAGCAACCAAGAGGGGTGGCTGACAGGGAACTATGGCTACACCTTC
TRBJ1-5 TRBV24-1 NA NA CATSDGSNQPQHF TGTGCCACCAGTGATGGCAGCAATCAGCCCCAGCATTTT
TRBJ2-2 TRBV5-8 NA NA CASSLEANTGELFF TGTGCCAGCAGCTTGGAAGCAAACACCGGGGAGCTGTTTTTT
TRBJ1-5 TRBV18 NA NA CASSPVGDSNQPQHF TGTGCCAGCTCACCGGTGGGAGATAGCAATCAGCCCCAGCATTTT
TRBJ1-1 TRBV5-1 NA NA CASSARGQDTEAFF TGCGCCAGCAGCGCCAGGGGTCAGGACACTGAAGCTTTCTTT
TRBJ2-2 TRBV4-3 NA NA CASSQGALYGPNTGELFF TGCGCCAGCAGCCAAGGCGCCTTATATGGGCCTAACACCGGGGAGCTGTTTTTT
TRBJ1-1 TRBV7-9 TRBD1 NA CASRLYPGQAYTEAFF TGTGCCAGCAGGTTATATCCGGGACAGGCTTACACTGAAGCTTTCTTT
TRBJ2-1 TRBV9 TRBD2 NA CASSVVGTSSYNEQFF TGTGCCAGCAGCGTAGTCGGGACTAGCAGCTACAATGAGCAGTTCTTC